The sequence of this T cell receptor beta chain was determined in a study of T cell responses to AZD1222 COVID-19 vaccine. The table came from immunoSEQ multiplex PCR; TCRdb's copy has only in-frame clones and leaves some out. The sample gives more than 60,000 clones, roughly 91% of which show up once; about 17% is in the top ten. A note on this clone: Its antigen remains unknown.

Study-wide results and caveats: In all cases, repertoires were sampled only after the peak T cell response. Clonal diversity was possibly underestimated, and the donors were mostly white British, with more females. The study found vaccine-associated CD4 TCRs spanning spike, dominant at 160-218 and 743-854.

The sequencing here drew on peripheral blood, taken 28 days after the second AZD1222 dose. The clonotype originates from an adult who received the AZD1222 COVID-19 vaccine.

CDR3 nucleotide sequence: TGTGCCAGCAGTGAAAACCGTAACCGGGACCCACACCAACCGCTTGGGTATGGCTACACCTTC. It is translated as CASSENRNRDPHQPLGYGYTF. The gene calls are TRBV6-1 and TRBJ1-2; weak D call: TRBD1 (5 bases). Trimming pared 2 bases from V and 5 bases from J, leaving 33 bases between. Germline V CDR1 and CDR2: MNHNS, SASEGT. The CDR3 runs to 21 residues.